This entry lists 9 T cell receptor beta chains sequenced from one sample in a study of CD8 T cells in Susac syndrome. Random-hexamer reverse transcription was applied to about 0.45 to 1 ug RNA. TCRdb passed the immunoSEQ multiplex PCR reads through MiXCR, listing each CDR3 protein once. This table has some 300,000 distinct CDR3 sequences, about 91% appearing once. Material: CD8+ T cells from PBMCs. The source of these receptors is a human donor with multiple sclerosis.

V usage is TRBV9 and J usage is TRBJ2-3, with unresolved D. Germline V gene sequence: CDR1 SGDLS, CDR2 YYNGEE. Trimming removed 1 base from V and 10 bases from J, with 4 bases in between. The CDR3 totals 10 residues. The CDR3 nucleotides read TGTGCCAGCAGCGTAACGCCGCAGTATTTT. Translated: CASSVTPQYF.

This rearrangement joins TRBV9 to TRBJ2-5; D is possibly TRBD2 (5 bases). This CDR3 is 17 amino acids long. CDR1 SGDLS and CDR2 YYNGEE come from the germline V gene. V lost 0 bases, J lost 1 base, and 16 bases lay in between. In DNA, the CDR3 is TGTGCCAGCAGCGTAGATGGGCTAGCCGGAGCCCAAGAGACCCAGTACTTC. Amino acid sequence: CASSVDGLAGAQETQYF.

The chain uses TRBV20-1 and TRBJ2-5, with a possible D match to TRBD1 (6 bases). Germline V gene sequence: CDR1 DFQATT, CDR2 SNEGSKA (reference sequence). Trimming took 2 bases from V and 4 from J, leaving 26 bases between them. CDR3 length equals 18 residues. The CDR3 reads CSARWFGHRVILGETQYF. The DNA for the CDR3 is TGCAGTGCTAGATGGTTCGGCCACAGGGTCATCTTGGGAGAGACCCAGTACTTC.

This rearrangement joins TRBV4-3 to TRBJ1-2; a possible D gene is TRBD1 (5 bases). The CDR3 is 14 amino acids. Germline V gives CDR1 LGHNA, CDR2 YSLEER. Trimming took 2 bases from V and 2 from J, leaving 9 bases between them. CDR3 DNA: TGCGCCAGCAGCCAAACGGGACTAAACTATGGCTACACCTTC. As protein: CASSQTGLNYGYTF.

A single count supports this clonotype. CDR3 sequence (DNA): TGTGCCAGCAGTTTATTGCGGGAGGACAATGAGCAGTTCTTC. Its translation: CASSLLREDNEQFF. The chain carries TRBV28 and TRBJ2-1, with TRBD2 matching 8 bases. CDR1 and CDR2 from the germline V gene are MDHEN and SYDVKM. The trim removed 1 base at V and 5 bases at J, leaving 1 base unmatched. The CDR3 totals 14 residues.

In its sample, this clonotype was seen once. Here the CDR3 reads CASSITSGGYYEQYF. The CDR3 DNA reads TGTGCCAGCAGCATAACTAGCGGAGGCTACTACGAGCAGTACTTC. V usage is TRBV27 and J usage is TRBJ2-7, with 8 bases fitting TRBD2. CDR1 and CDR2 from the germline V gene are MNHEY and SMNVEV (reference sequence). The ends lost 6 bases at V and 3 bases at J; junction bases unmatched: 10. CDR3 size: 15 residues.

This CDR3 is CASSLVFRGRDTEAFF. CDR3 DNA sequence: TGTGCCAGCAGCTTAGTGTTCCGGGGAAGGGACACTGAAGCTTTCTTT. The chain joins TRBV7-8 to TRBJ1-1, with D unclear. V was cut by 1 base and J by 3 bases, with 15 bases left in between. Germline CDR1 is SGHVS and CDR2 is FQNEAQ. The CDR3 runs to 16 residues.

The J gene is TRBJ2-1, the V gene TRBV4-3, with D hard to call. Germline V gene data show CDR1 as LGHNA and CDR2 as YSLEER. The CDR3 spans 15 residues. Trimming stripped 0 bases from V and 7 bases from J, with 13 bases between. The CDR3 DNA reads TGCGCCAGCAGCCAAGAGGCCTTTGGGGAAAATGAGCAGTTCTTC. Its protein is CASSQEAFGENEQFF.

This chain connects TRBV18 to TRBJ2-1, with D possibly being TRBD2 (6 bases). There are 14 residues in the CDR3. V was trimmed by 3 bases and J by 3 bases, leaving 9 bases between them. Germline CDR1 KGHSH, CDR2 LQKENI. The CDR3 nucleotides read TGTGCCAGCTCACCGGGGGGTAACTACAATGAGCAGTTCTTC. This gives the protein CASSPGGNYNEQFF.